This T cell receptor beta chain was sequenced during a study of CD8 T cells in Susac syndrome. When the RNA was reverse transcribed, random hexamers were used with an input of 0.5 to 1 ug. TCRdb re-called the immunoSEQ multiplex PCR reads through MiXCR, storing one row per CDR3 protein. The sample has 190,000 or so distinct CDR3 sequences; about 96% are singletons. This clonotype was observed a single time. The sample comprised CD4+ T cells from PBMCs. This clonotype was obtained from a human donor with multiple sclerosis.

The chain's CDR3 is CSARVSHGSSYNEQFF. The CDR3 DNA sequence: TGCAGTGCTAGAGTCTCACACGGGAGCTCCTACAATGAGCAGTTCTTC. This chain connects TRBV20-1 to TRBJ2-1, with D perhaps matching TRBD2 (6 bases). V lost 1 base and J 0 bases, leaving 13 bases between the germline ends. The germline gives CDR1 DFQATT, CDR2 SNEGSKA (reference sequence). The CDR3 totals 16 residues.